Below, 32 T cell receptor beta chains from the same sample are listed, as sequenced in a study of regulatory T cells in long-lasting Graves disease. TCR beta libraries were built with iRepertoire HTBI primers and Arm-PCR of CDR3 regions. One entry per CDR3 protein, called by TCRdb with MiXCR from the multiplex PCR reads. Found here are approximately 290,000 distinct CDR3 sequences, roughly a fifth of them singletons; the top ten hold around 50%. Specified time point: persistent/refractory GD, antithyroid drugs over 5 years with positive TRAb. RNA extracted from PBMCs served as the sequencing template. The specimen was peripheral blood mononuclear cells (PBMCs), collected when the disease was refractory, from a patient treated with antithyroid drugs. These receptor sequences come from a female donor with Graves disease.

This clonotype was observed many times. The chain carries TRBV6-2 or TRBV6-3 and TRBJ2-7; a weak D match, TRBD2 (7 bases). V lost 1 base and J 2 bases, leaving 21 bases between the germline ends. This CDR3 region has 18 residues. CDR1 and CDR2 (germline): MNHEY, SVGEGT. The CDR3 sequence: CASSYLLLQGGTTYEQYF. CDR3 DNA sequence: TGTGCCAGCAGTTACTTACTCTTACAGGGAGGGACGACCTACGAGCAGTACTTC.

The chain employs TRBV20-1 and TRBJ2-1, with 11 nucleotides matching TRBD1. J lost 7 bases, V lost 6 bases, and 11 bases had no gene match. CDR1 DFQATT and CDR2 SNEGSKA come from the germline V gene (reference sequence). The CDR3 consists of 15 residues. In DNA form, the CDR3 reads TGCAGTGCCGAAGCCCCGGGACAGGGGGGGAATGAGCAGTTCTTC. Its protein is CSAEAPGQGGNEQFF.

This clonotype was observed at least ten times. The chain combines TRBV6-1 with TRBJ1-2, with D perhaps TRBD1 (5 bases). Germline V gene lookup returns CDR1 MNHNS and CDR2 SASEGT. The CDR3 totals 13 residues. Trimming took off 5 bases at V and 1 base at J, with 8 bases between the two ends. CDR3 DNA: TGTGCCAGCAGTCAGGGTCGTAACTATGGCTACACCTTC. Amino acids: CASSQGRNYGYTF.

This clonotype was counted a few times. V and J are TRBV13 and TRBJ2-3; no definite D call. Germline CDR1 and CDR2: PRHDT and FYEKMQ (reference sequence). CDR3 size: 15 residues. V dropped 5 bases and J dropped 0 bases, with 12 bases sitting between them. CDR3 in amino acids: CASSRVLSSTDTQYF. In DNA, the CDR3 is TGTGCCAGCAGCCGAGTCCTCTCTAGCACAGATACGCAGTATTTT.

This clonotype was seen only a few times. The genes are TRBV6-5 and TRBJ1-4; D is unclear. There are 13 residues in the CDR3. Between the trimmed V and J ends, which lost 3 bases and 4 bases, there was a span of 6 bases. In germline, CDR1 is MNHEY, CDR2 SVGAGI. The CDR3 bases are TGTGCCAGCAGTTATCGGGGTAATGAAAAACTGTTTTTT. Translated: CASSYRGNEKLFF.

This clonotype was counted only a few times. The chain has TRBV3-2 and TRBJ1-6; whether TRBD1, the table's D call, matches the DNA was not checked. TRBV3-2 is given as a pseudogene. The CDR3 covers 15 residues. CDR3 nucleotides: TGTGCCAGCAGCCAAAACAGGGGTTCAAATTCACCCCTCCACTTT. Translating it yields CASSQNRGSNSPLHF.

This clonotype was seen repeatedly, ten times or more. This chain uses TRBV7-2 with TRBJ2-5; possible D gene TRBD1, 6 bases. The CDR3 has 15 residues. Deletions cut 4 bases from V and 1 base from J, with 13 bases between. Germline CDR1 SGHTA, CDR2 FQGNSA. The CDR3 DNA sequence: TGTGCCAGCAGCTCACAGGGTTTAGGCCAAGAGACCCAGTACTTC. Protein product: CASSSQGLGQETQYF.

The chain uses TRBV7-2 and TRBJ2-2, with 10 nucleotides matching TRBD2. CDR3 size: 15 residues. V lost 1 base and J lost 6; bases outside the gene matches: 2. The germline CDR1 and CDR2 sequences are SGHTA and FQGNSA. The CDR3 loop reads CASSLDSGRAGELFF. The CDR3 coding sequence is TGTGCCAGCAGCTTAGACAGCGGGAGGGCCGGGGAGCTGTTTTTT.

The rearrangement joins TRBV18 to TRBJ2-5; 8 nucleotides match TRBD1. The assigned J gene may be wrong: the sequence end matches TRBJ2-1 better. The CDR3 length is 15 residues. The germline V gene encodes CDR1 KGHSH and CDR2 LQKENI. For the CDR3, the DNA is TGTGCCAGCTCACCGGACAGGGATTACTACAATGAGCAGTTCTTC. The encoded protein is CASSPDRDYYNEQFF.

This clonotype was recorded once. This sequence joins TRBV7-2 and TRBJ2-7, with D possibly being TRBD2 (6 bases). The V gene lost 7 bases and the J gene lost 4 bases, with 17 bases spanning the gap. This CDR3 region has 14 residues. Germline V gene sequence: CDR1 SGHTA, CDR2 FQGNSA. The CDR3 DNA reads as TGTGCCAGCACCGCTACTAGCTTCCCTTACGAGCAGTACTTC. This encodes CASTATSFPYEQYF.

This clonotype has a count of ten or more. This chain connects TRBV20-1 to TRBJ1-4; D ambiguous. V was shortened by 7 bases and J by 5 bases, with 11 bases between the two germline ends. Germline lookup yields CDR1 DFQATT and CDR2 SNEGSKA (reference sequence). The CDR3 length is 12 residues. The CDR3 protein is CSGDRGNEKLFF. The CDR3 coding sequence is TGCAGTGGAGACCGAGGGAATGAAAAACTGTTTTTT.

For this clonotype: The junction departs from the called germline gene at one end, perhaps through a read error. This chain links TRBV6-1 with TRBJ2-3; 11 bases align to TRBD2. The CDR3 runs 18 residues. The germline V gene has CDR1 MNHNS and CDR2 SASEGT. DNA of the CDR3: TGTGCCGGCAGTGAAGGTTTGGCTAGCGGGAGGAGAACAGATACGCAGTATTTT. Translating it yields CAGSEGLASGRRTDTQYF.

This clonotype was recorded at least ten times. V and J are TRBV20-1 and TRBJ2-5; the match to TRBD2 covers 7 bases. Germline CDR1 DFQATT, CDR2 SNEGSKA (reference sequence). The V segment lost 0 bases and the J segment 1 base; nucleotides outside the gene matches: 2. The CDR3 covers 14 residues. CDR3 sequence: CSARELAPQETQYF. The CDR3 region has the DNA TGCAGTGCTAGAGAACTAGCGCCCCAAGAGACCCAGTACTTC.

To note about this clonotype: A read error may produce the germline difference seen at one junction end. The chain links TRBV10-3 to TRBJ2-7, with D maybe TRBD2 (5 bases). From germline, CDR1 is ENHRY and CDR2 SYGVKD. The CDR3 length is 13 residues. The CDR3 here is CATSDIPEGEQYF. CDR3 DNA sequence: TGTGCCACCAGTGATATCCCTGAGGGCGAGCAGTACTTC.

About this clonotype itself: This sequence may be a read error, since a much larger clone differs from it by one base. The chain recombines TRBV7-8 with TRBJ2-2; maybe TRBD2 (5 bases). The length of the CDR3 is 15 residues. Germline V gives CDR1 SGHVS, CDR2 FQNEAQ. DNA of the CDR3: TGTGCCAGCAGCCGTGGTGGGATGAACACCGGGGAGCCGTTTTTT. Translation gives CASSRGGMNTGEPFF.

This chain uses TRBV4-3 with TRBJ2-7, with 7 bases identical to TRBD1. V dropped 0 bases and J dropped 1; count of bases not matched to a gene: 3. Looked up from germline, CDR1 is LGHNA and CDR2 is YSLEER. This CDR3 is 15 amino acids long. For the CDR3, the DNA is TGCGCCAGCAGCCAAGAAGGGGGCAGTTCCTACGAGCAGTACTTC. Protein sequence: CASSQEGGSSYEQYF.

As concerns this clonotype: This likely stems from a read error, as it lies one base from a far larger clone. The chain carries TRBV7-2 and TRBJ2-5; D is perhaps TRBD1 or TRBD2 (5 bases each). The V gene's germline CDR1 is SGHTA and CDR2 FQGNSA. The CDR3 is 15 residues long. The CDR3 nucleotides are TGTGCCAGCAGTGGGGGAGCAGGGCCTCAAGAGGCCCAGTACTTC. Protein: CASSGGAGPQEAQYF.

This clonotype has only a few counts. V and J are TRBV7-2 and TRBJ1-5, with a weak D call TRBD1 (6 bases). Germline CDR1 SGHTA, CDR2 FQGNSA. This CDR3 spans 13 amino acids. The V end lost 5 bases, the J end lost 7 bases, and 12 bases lay between the germline ends. Written as DNA, the CDR3 is TGTGCCAGCAGCGGTTACAGGGAACAGCCCCAGCATTTT. It is translated as CASSGYREQPQHF.

V and J are TRBV10-3 and TRBJ2-5; a possible D gene is TRBD1 (5 bases). The germline V and J ends were trimmed by 3 bases and 6 bases, with 11 bases remaining between them. The CDR3 totals 13 residues. CDR1 is ENHRY and CDR2 is SYGVKD in the germline V gene. The CDR3 nucleotides are TGTGCCATCAGTGACGCCAGGGCGAAGACCCAGTACTTC. Encoded protein: CAISDARAKTQYF.

V and J are TRBV4-1 and TRBJ2-7; 9 bases match TRBD1. V shed 3 bases, J shed 7 bases, and the junction held 7 bases outside the gene matches. The CDR3 is made up of 14 amino acids. Germline CDR1 MGHRA, CDR2 YSYEKL. CDR3 loop: CASSQATGGGEQYF. CDR3 DNA sequence: TGCGCCAGCAGCCAGGCCACAGGGGGCGGAGAGCAGTACTTC.

Concerning this clonotype: At one of its ends the junction is not consistent with the germline gene, which may arise from a read error. This chain uses TRBV27 with TRBJ2-3; D is perhaps TRBD1 (7 bases). The length of the CDR3 is 16 residues. CDR1 is MNHEY and CDR2 is SMNVEV in the germline V gene (reference sequence). The CDR3 nucleotides are TGTGCCAGCAGTGATCTCCAGGGGGGAGGCACAGGTACGCAGTATTTT. It codes for CASSDLQGGGTGTQYF.

This chain joins TRBV15 and TRBJ1-2; the D gene is possibly TRBD1 (5 bases). CDR1 is LNHNV, CDR2 YYDKDF, per germline (reference sequence). This CDR3 has 13 residues. V was trimmed by 4 bases and J by 8 bases, leaving 14 bases between them. The CDR3 coding sequence is TGTGCCACCAGCAAACGGGGGGGGGTCGGCTACACCTTC. It specifies CATSKRGGVGYTF.

This clonotype was counted between two and nine times. J is TRBJ1-2 and V is TRBV6-2 or TRBV6-3; D not certain. Germline V gives CDR1 MNHEY, CDR2 SVGEGT. Trimming removed 5 bases at V and 4 bases at J, with 8 bases between. This CDR3 contains 12 residues. DNA of the CDR3: TGTGCCAGCAGTGCCGTTGGCTATGGCTACACCTTC. The encoded protein is CASSAVGYGYTF.

This clonotype was seen a few times. The chain has TRBV6-1 and TRBJ2-7; 9 positions match TRBD1. Germline V gives CDR1 MNHNS, CDR2 SASEGT. J gave up 3 bases and V 6 bases, and 6 bases lay outside the gene matches. This CDR3 region has 14 residues. The CDR3 coding sequence is TGTGCCAGCAGGCGGGACAGGGACTTCTACGAGCAGTACTTC. Translation gives CASRRDRDFYEQYF.

This clonotype came up a few times. The chain recombines TRBV28 with TRBJ1-6; no definite D call. This CDR3 has 13 amino acids. Per germline, CDR1 MDHEN and CDR2 SYDVKM. Between the trimmed V and J ends, which lost 6 bases and 7 bases, there was a span of 10 bases. CDR3 sequence: CASSWTDNSPLHF. The CDR3 region has the DNA TGTGCCAGCAGCTGGACGGACAATTCACCCCTCCACTTT.

This clonotype was recorded many times. This chain joins TRBV7-2 and TRBJ2-7; no firm D call. V was shortened by 0 bases and J by 4 bases, with 10 bases between the two germline ends. This CDR3 has 14 amino acids. Germline values: CDR1 SGHTA, CDR2 FQGNSA. For the CDR3, the DNA is TGTGCCAGCAGCTTAGCTCCGATGATGTACGAGCAGTACTTC. Translated, it gives CASSLAPMMYEQYF. The complete variable domain, with remaining parts taken from reference TRBV7-2 and TRBJ2-7, reads GAGVSQSPSNKVTEKGKDVELRCDPISGHTALYWYRQSLGQGLEFLIYFQGNSAPDKSGLPSDRFSAERTGGSVSTLTIQRTQQEDSAVYLCASSLAPMMYEQYFGPGTRLTVT.

This chain links TRBV28 with TRBJ2-3; a possible D gene is TRBD1 (6 bases). V dropped 5 bases and J dropped 2 bases, with 14 bases sitting between them. The CDR3 contains 15 residues. The germline V gene has CDR1 MDHEN and CDR2 SYDVKM. In DNA, the CDR3 is TGTGCCAGCAGTCCCACTTGGGGGCCCACAGATACGCAGTATTTT. This translates into CASSPTWGPTDTQYF.

This clonotype was seen repeatedly, ten times or more. The rearrangement uses TRBV28 and TRBJ1-1; D may be TRBD1 (5 bases). The germline gives CDR1 MDHEN, CDR2 SYDVKM. Trimming took off 6 bases at V and 3 bases at J, with 26 bases between the two ends. The CDR3 has 18 residues. CDR3 coding DNA: TGTGCCAGCAGGCCCCGGGACGTGTGGGCACAGCGGGACACTGAAGCTTTCTTT. Its protein is CASRPRDVWAQRDTEAFF.

The CDR3 spells CASSLPLAGYEEQYF. Written as DNA, the CDR3 is TGTGCCAGCAGCTTACCGCTAGCGGGTTACGAAGAGCAGTACTTC. The J gene is TRBJ2-7, the V gene TRBV7-2; TRBD2 agrees at 8 bases. Trimming took 2 bases from V and 7 from J; bases not matched to a gene: 10. Germline lookup yields CDR1 SGHTA and CDR2 FQGNSA. This CDR3 is built from 15 residues.

Ten or more counts support this clonotype. The chain uses TRBV28 and TRBJ1-4; maybe TRBD1 (6 bases). The V gene lost 2 bases and the J gene lost 3 bases, with 10 bases spanning the gap. The CDR3 is 15 residues long. The germline V gene encodes CDR1 MDHEN and CDR2 SYDVKM. The CDR3 reads CASSLTGAANEKLFF. As DNA, the CDR3 is TGTGCCAGCAGTTTAACGGGGGCGGCTAATGAAAAACTGTTTTTT.

This clonotype has ten or more counts. This chain uses TRBV28 with TRBJ2-7; no firm D call. Germline CDR1 reads MDHEN; CDR2 reads SYDVKM. Trimming removed 2 bases from V and 6 bases from J, with 8 bases in between. CDR3 length: 12 residues. The CDR3 DNA follows: TGTGCCAGCAGTTTAGGGAAACCCGAGCAGTACTTC. Amino acids: CASSLGKPEQYF. The variable domain in full, with the rest retrieved from reference TRBV28 and TRBJ2-7, is DVKVTQSSRYLVKRTGEKVFLECVQDMDHENMFWYRQDPGLGLRLIYFSYDVKMKEKGDIPEGYSVSREKKERFSLILESASTNQTSMYLCASSLGKPEQYFGPGTRLTVT.

This clonotype was counted at least ten times. The genes are TRBV18 and TRBJ2-5; D uncertain. Trimming pared 3 bases from V and 7 bases from J, leaving 9 bases between. The germline V gene encodes CDR1 KGHSH and CDR2 LQKENI. This CDR3 comprises 12 residues. The CDR3 DNA sequence: TGTGCCAGCTCACCTCCTACCGGGACCCAGTACTTC. Encoded protein: CASSPPTGTQYF.